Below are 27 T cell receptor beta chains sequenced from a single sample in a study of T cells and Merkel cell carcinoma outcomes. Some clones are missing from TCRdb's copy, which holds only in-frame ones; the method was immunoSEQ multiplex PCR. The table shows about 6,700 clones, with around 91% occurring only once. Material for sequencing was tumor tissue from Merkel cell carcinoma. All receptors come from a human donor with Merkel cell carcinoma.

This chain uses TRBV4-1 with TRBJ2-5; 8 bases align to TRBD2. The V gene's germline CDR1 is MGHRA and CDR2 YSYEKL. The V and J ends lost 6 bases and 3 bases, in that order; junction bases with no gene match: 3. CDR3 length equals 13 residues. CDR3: CASRRAGEETQYF. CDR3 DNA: TGCGCCAGCAGACGAGCGGGGGAAGAGACCCAGTACTTC.

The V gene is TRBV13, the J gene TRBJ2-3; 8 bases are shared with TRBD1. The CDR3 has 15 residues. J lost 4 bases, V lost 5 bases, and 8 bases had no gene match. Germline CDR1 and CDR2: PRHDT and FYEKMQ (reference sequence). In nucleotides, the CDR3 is TGTGCCAGCAGCCGGGACAGGCCAGCGGCAGATACGCAGTATTTT. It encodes CASSRDRPAADTQYF.

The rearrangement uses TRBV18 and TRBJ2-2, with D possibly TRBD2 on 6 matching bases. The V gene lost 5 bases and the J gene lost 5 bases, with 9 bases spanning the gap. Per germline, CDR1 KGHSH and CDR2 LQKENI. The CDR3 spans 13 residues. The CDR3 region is CASSARGTGELFF. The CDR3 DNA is TGTGCCAGCTCAGCACGGGGGACCGGGGAGCTGTTTTTT.

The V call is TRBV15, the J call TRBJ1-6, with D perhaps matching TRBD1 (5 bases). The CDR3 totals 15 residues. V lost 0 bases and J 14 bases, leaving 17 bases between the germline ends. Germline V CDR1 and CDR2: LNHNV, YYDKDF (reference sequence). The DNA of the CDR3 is TGTGCCACCAGCAGAGATAAGGCTCCGGAGGGGACCCTCCACTTT. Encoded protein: CATSRDKAPEGTLHF.

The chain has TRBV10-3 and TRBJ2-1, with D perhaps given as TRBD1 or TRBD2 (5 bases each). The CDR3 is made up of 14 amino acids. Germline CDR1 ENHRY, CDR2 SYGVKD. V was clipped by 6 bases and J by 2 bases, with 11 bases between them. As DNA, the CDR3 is TGTGCCATCAGCCGGGACGGAACCTACAATGAGCAGTTCTTC. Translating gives CAISRDGTYNEQFF.

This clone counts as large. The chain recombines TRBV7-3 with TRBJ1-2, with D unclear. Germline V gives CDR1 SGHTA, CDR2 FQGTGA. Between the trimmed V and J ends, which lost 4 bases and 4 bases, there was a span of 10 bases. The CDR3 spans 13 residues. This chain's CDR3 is CASSSSGPYGYTF. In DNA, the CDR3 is TGTGCCAGCAGCTCGAGTGGGCCCTATGGCTACACCTTC.

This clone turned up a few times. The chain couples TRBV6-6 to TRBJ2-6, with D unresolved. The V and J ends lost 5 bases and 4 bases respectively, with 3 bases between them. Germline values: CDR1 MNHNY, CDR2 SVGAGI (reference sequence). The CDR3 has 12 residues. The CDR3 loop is CASSRGANVLTF. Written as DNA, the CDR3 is TGTGCCAGCAGTAGAGGGGCCAACGTCCTGACTTTC.

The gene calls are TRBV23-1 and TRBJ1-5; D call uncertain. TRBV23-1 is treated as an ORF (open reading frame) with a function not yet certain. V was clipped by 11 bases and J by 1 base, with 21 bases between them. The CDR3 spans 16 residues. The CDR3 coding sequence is TGCGCCCAAAGGGAACTAAGAAAGTGGAGCAATCAGCCCCAGCATTTT. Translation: CAQRELRKWSNQPQHF.

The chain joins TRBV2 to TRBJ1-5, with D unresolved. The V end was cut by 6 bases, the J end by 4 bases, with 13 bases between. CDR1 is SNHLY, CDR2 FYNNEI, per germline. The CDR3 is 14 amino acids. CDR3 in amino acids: CASRRRQENQPQHF. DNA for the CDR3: TGTGCCAGCAGGCGGAGGCAGGAGAATCAGCCCCAGCATTTT.

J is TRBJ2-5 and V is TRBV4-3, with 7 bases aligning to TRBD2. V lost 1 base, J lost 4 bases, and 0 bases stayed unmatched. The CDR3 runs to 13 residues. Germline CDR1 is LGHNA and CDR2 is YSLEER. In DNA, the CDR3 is TGCGCCAGCAGCCAAGGGGGGGGAGAGACCCAGTACTTC. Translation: CASSQGGGETQYF.

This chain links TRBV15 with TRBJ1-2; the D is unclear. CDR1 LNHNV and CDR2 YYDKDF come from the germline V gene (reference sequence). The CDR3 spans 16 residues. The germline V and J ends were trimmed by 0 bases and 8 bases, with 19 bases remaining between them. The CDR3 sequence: CATSRDSAKERKGYTF. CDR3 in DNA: TGTGCCACCAGCAGAGATTCGGCCAAAGAGCGGAAGGGCTACACCTTC.

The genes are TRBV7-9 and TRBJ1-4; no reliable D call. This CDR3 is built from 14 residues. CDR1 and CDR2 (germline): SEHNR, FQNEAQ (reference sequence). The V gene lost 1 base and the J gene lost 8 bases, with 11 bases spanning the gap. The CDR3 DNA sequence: TGTGCCAGCAGCTTAGATGGGGTGTGGGAAAAACTGTTTTTT. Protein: CASSLDGVWEKLFF.

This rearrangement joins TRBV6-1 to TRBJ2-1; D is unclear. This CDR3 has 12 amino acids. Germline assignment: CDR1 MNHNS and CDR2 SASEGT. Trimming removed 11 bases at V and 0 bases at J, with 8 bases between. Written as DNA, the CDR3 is TGTGCCTCCGGGTTCTCCTACAATGAGCAGTTCTTC. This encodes CASGFSYNEQFF.

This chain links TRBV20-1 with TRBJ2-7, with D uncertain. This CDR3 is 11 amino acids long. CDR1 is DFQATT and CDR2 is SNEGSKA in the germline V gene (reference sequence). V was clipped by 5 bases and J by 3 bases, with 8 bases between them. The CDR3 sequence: CSASKSYEQYF. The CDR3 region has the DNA TGCAGTGCTTCTAAGAGCTACGAGCAGTACTTC.

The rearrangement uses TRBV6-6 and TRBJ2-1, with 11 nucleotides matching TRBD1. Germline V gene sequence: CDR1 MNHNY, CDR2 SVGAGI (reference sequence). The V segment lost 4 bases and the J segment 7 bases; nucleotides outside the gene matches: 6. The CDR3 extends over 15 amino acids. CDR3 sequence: CASSSWTGGGNEQFF. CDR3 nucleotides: TGTGCCAGCAGTTCATGGACAGGGGGCGGGAATGAGCAGTTCTTC.

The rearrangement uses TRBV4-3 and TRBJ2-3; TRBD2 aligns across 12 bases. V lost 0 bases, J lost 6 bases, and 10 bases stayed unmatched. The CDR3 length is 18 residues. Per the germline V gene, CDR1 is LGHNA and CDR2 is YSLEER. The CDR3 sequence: CASSQDRDLAGGPDTQYF. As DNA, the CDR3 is TGCGCCAGCAGCCAAGATAGGGACCTAGCGGGGGGGCCGGATACGCAGTATTTT.

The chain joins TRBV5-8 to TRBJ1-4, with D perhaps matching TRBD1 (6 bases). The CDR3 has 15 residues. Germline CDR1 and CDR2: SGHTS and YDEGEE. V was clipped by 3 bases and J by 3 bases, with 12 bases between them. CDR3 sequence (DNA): TGTGCCAGCAGCTCTAGACAGGCACCTAATGAAAAACTGTTTTTT. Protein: CASSSRQAPNEKLFF.

CDR3 loop: CASSLLGTGGAFF. Here the CDR3 DNA reads TGTGCCAGCAGCTTGTTGGGGACAGGCGGGGCTTTCTTT. J is TRBJ1-1 and V is TRBV5-6; TRBD1 aligns across 8 bases. The CDR3 has 13 residues. Germline CDR1 and CDR2: SGHDT and YYEEEE. After removal of 1 base from V and 11 bases from J, the junction contained 7 bases not matched to a gene.

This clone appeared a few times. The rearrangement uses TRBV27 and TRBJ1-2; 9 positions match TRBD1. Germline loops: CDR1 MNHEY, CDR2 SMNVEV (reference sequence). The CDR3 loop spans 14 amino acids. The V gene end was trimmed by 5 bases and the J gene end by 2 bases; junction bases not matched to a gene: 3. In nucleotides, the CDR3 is TGTGCCAGCAGTAACGGACAGGGGAACTATGGCTACACCTTC. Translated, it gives CASSNGQGNYGYTF.

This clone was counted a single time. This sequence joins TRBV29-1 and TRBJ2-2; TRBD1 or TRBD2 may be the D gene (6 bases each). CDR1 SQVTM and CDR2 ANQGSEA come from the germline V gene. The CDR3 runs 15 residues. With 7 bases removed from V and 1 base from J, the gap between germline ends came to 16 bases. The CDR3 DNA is TGCAGCGCCGGCGGAGGGGGACTGAACACCGGGGAGCTGTTTTTT. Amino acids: CSAGGGGLNTGELFF.

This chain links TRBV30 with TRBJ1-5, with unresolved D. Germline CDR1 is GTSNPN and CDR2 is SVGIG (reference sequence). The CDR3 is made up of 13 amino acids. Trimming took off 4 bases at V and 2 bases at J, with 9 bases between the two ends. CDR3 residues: CAWNRGGNQPQHF. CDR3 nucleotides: TGTGCCTGGAACCGGGGTGGCAATCAGCCCCAGCATTTT. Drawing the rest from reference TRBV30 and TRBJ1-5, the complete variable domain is SQTIHQWPATLVQPVGSPLSLECTVEGTSNPNLYWYRQAAGRGLQLLFYSVGIGQISSEVPQNLSASRPQDRQFILSSKKLLLSDSGFYLCAWNRGGNQPQHFGDGTRLSIL.

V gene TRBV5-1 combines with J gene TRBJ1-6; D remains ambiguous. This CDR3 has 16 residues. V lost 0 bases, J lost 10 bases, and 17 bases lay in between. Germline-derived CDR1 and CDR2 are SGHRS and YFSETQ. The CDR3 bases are TGCGCCAGCAGCTTGGATTCGAGCAAGGGAGGATCACCCCTCCACTTT. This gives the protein CASSLDSSKGGSPLHF.

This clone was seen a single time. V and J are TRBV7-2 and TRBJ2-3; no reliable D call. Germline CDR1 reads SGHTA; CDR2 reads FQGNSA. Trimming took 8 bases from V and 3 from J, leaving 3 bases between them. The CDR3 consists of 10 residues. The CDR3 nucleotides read TGTGCCAGCGGAACAGATACGCAGTATTTT. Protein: CASGTDTQYF.

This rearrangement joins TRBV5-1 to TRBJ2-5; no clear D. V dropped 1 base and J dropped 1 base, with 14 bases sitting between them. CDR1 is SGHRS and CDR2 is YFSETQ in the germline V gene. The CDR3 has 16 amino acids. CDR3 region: CASSLTSAGSQETQYF. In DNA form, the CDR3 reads TGCGCCAGCAGCTTGACTTCGGCAGGTAGCCAAGAGACCCAGTACTTC.

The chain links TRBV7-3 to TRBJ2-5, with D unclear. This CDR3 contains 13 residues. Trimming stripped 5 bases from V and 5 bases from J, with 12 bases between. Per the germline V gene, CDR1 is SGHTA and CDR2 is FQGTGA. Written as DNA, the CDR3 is TGTGCCAGCAGCGCCCGGATTGGGGAGACCCAGTACTTC. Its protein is CASSARIGETQYF.

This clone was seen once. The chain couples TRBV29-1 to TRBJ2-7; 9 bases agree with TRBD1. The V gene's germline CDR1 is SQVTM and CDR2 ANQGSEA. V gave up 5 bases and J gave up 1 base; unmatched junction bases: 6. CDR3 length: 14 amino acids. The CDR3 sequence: CSVIRQGGSYEQYF. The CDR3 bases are TGCAGCGTTATTAGACAGGGGGGTTCCTACGAGCAGTACTTC.

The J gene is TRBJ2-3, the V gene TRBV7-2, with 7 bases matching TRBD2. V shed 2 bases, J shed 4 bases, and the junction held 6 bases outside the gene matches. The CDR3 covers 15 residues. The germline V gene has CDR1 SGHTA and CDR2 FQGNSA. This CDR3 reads CASSLMRGGSDTQYF. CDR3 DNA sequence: TGTGCCAGCAGCTTAATGCGCGGGGGATCAGATACGCAGTATTTT.